This T cell receptor beta chain was identified in a study of metastatic and nonmetastatic thyroid tumors. The overall study: Thyroid patients, malignant and benign, had repertoires compared across blood and tumor or nodule tissue.

All patients reached thyroid surgery having received no treatment beforehand. This clone occurred many times. The target antigen is unknown. Whole-study results and caveats: Across blood and tumor, TCR beta diversity in malignant thyroid tumors was reportedly significantly higher than in benign nodules.

As originally analysed: Across clinicopathological groups, CDR3 differences served as the basis for building a distant-metastasis classifier for papillary thyroid cancer. Via MiXCR, TCRdb re-called the PCR reads. The V and J calls were determined by TCRdb, not by the authors. The sample consists of roughly 35,000 clones, approximately 17% of them appearing once. The receptor comes from a female donor with papillary thyroid cancer or a benign thyroid nodule (not recorded which). Some clones in this sample may be carry-over from other donors' samples. The sequenced sample consisted of blood.

CDR3 amino acids: CASSFGLLNEQFF. The CDR3 nucleotides read TGTGCCAGTAGTTTCGGACTACTCAATGAGCAGTTCTTC. The J gene is TRBJ2-1, the V gene TRBV19; TRBD2 is a possible D gene (6 bases). Per germline, CDR1 LNHDA and CDR2 SQIVND (reference sequence). V lost 5 bases, J lost 6 bases, and 11 bases lay in between. CDR3 length equals 13 residues.